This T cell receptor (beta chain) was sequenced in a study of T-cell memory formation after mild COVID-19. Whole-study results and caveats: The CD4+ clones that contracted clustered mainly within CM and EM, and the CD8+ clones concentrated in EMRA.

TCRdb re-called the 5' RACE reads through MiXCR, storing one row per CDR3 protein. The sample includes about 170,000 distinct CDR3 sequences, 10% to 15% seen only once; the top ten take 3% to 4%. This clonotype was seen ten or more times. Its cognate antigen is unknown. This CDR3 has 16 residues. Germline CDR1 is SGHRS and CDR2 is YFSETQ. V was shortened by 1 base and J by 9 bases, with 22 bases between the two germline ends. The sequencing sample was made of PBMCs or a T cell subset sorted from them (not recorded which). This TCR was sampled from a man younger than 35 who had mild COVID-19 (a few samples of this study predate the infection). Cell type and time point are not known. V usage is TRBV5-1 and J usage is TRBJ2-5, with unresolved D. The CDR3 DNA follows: TGCGCCAGCAGCTTGTACGTAGGTGGGAACGGTTTACCCCAGTACTTC. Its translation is CASSLYVGGNGLPQYF.